These 18 T cell receptor beta chains came from one sample sequenced in a study of shared clonotypes between healthy human individuals. Produced via immunoSEQ multiplex PCR; TCRdb's table is partial and in-frame only. The table has roughly 1,000,000 clones, 75% to 85% seen once. Specimen: memory CD4+ T cells from PBMCs. As for subset: CD45RA-negative fraction. The receptors here all came from a man aged 18-30 years in good health. Some clones in this sample may be carry-over from other donors' samples.

This chain uses TRBV9 with TRBJ2-1, with D possibly matching TRBD2 (5 bases). Trimming left V 6 bases short and J 0 bases short, with 16 bases between. Germline V CDR1 and CDR2: SGDLS, YYNGEE. The CDR3 is 16 amino acids. The chain's CDR3 is CASNPRSGSSYNEQFF. CDR3 DNA: TGTGCCAGCAACCCCCGCAGCGGCTCCTCCTACAATGAGCAGTTCTTC.

The genes are TRBV11-2 and TRBJ2-5; D unclear. CDR3 length equals 13 residues. CDR1 is SGHAT, CDR2 FQNNGV, per germline. V lost 2 bases and J 1 base, leaving 5 bases between the germline ends. The CDR3 coding sequence is TGTGCCAGCAGCTTATTGGCCCAAGAGACCCAGTACTTC. Its protein product is CASSLLAQETQYF. The variable domain in full, with the rest retrieved from reference TRBV11-2 and TRBJ2-5, is EAGVAQSPRYKIIEKRQSVAFWCNPISGHATLYWYQQILGQGPKLLIQFQNNGVVDDSQLPKDRFSAERLKGVDSTLKIQPAKLEDSAVYLCASSLLAQETQYFGPGTRLLVL.

The chain couples TRBV7-9 to TRBJ1-5; perhaps TRBD1 as D (6 bases). CDR1 is SEHNR, CDR2 FQNEAQ, per germline (reference sequence). This CDR3 contains 14 residues. The V gene lost 4 bases and the J gene lost 4 bases, with 11 bases spanning the gap. This CDR3 reads CASSSQGWNQPQHF. The CDR3, as DNA: TGTGCCAGCAGCTCTCAGGGGTGGAATCAGCCCCAGCATTTT.

The sample holds one count of this clone. The chain couples TRBV13 to TRBJ1-2; 7 positions agree with TRBD1. This CDR3 comprises 15 residues. V was clipped by 3 bases and J by 0 bases; unmatched bases: 4. Germline lookup yields CDR1 PRHDT and CDR2 FYEKMQ (reference sequence). CDR3 DNA: TGTGCCAGCAGCTTCGACAGGGATCCTAACTATGGCTACACCTTC. Its translation is CASSFDRDPNYGYTF.

V and J are TRBV29-1 and TRBJ2-3; D remains ambiguous. The ends were cut back, 7 bases at V and 1 base at J, with 9 bases in the middle. The CDR3 loop spans 12 amino acids. Germline CDR1 SQVTM, CDR2 ANQGSEA. In DNA, the CDR3 is TGCAGCGCCGACGACGGCACAGATACGCAGTATTTT. Its translation: CSADDGTDTQYF.

The V call is TRBV6-6, the J call TRBJ2-7; 10 bases agree with TRBD1. Germline assignment: CDR1 MNHNY and CDR2 SVGAGI (reference sequence). CDR3 size: 15 residues. The J segment lost 7 bases and the V segment lost 2 bases, leaving 8 bases of the junction unmatched. The CDR3 nucleotides are TGTGCCAGCAGTTACACGAGACAGGGGGCGGGTGAGCAGTACTTC. Protein product: CASSYTRQGAGEQYF.

This clone showed up just a few times. The chain uses TRBV11-2 and TRBJ1-2, with TRBD1 matching 7 bases. Germline V gene data show CDR1 as SGHAT and CDR2 as FQNNGV. CDR3 length: 13 amino acids. Trimming at V came to 5 bases and at J to 7 bases, leaving 7 bases not matched to a gene. The CDR3 DNA reads as TGTGCCAGCAGCCCGCGACAGGGTGTTGGCTACACCTTC. Protein: CASSPRQGVGYTF.

This chain connects TRBV27 to TRBJ1-2; D possibly corresponds to TRBD1 (6 bases). The CDR3 totals 14 residues. In germline, CDR1 is MNHEY, CDR2 SMNVEV (reference sequence). Trimming pared 7 bases from V and 3 bases from J, leaving 15 bases between. The DNA of the CDR3 is TGTGCCAGCACCGTGACAGGAGATGACTATGGCTACACCTTC. Translating it yields CASTVTGDDYGYTF.

The CDR3 DNA follows: TGTGCCAGCAGCTCCCCGGCAGGGTTGACGACGAACGAGCAGTACTTC. As protein: CASSSPAGLTTNEQYF. The chain combines TRBV5-5 with TRBJ2-7; TRBD1 might be the D (5 bases). Looked up from germline, CDR1 is SGHKS and CDR2 is YYEKEE (reference sequence). This CDR3 is 16 amino acids long. Trimming took off 3 bases at V and 5 bases at J, with 21 bases between the two ends.

This sequence joins TRBV7-8 and TRBJ2-2; D is ambiguous. In germline, CDR1 is SGHVS, CDR2 FQNEAQ. Deletions cut 5 bases from V and 4 bases from J, with 17 bases between. This CDR3 comprises 16 residues. The CDR3 region has the DNA TGTGCCAGCAGCCACCGACCGTTGGACCTCACCGGGGAGCTGTTTTTT. It specifies CASSHRPLDLTGELFF.

This clone was observed a single time. The V gene is TRBV7-2, the J gene TRBJ2-1, with 9 bases fitting TRBD1. Germline values: CDR1 SGHTA, CDR2 FQGNSA. The CDR3 totals 16 residues. V gave up 1 base and J gave up 1 base; unmatched junction bases: 2. The CDR3 protein is CASSLVGQGSYNEQFF. The CDR3 DNA sequence: TGTGCCAGCAGCTTAGTGGGACAGGGTTCCTACAATGAGCAGTTCTTC.

This clone was detected a few times. This same CDR3 is encoded by further DNA sequences in the sample. The chain employs TRBV5-1 and TRBJ2-3; D is ambiguous. CDR1 is SGHRS and CDR2 is YFSETQ in the germline V gene. V lost 0 bases and J 2 bases, leaving 4 bases between the germline ends. The CDR3 runs 13 residues. The CDR3 is CASSLVPTDTQYF. The CDR3 DNA reads as TGCGCCAGCAGCTTGGTCCCCACAGATACGCAGTATTTT.

The J gene is TRBJ1-5, the V gene TRBV5-6, with a weak D call TRBD1 (5 bases). Per germline, CDR1 SGHDT and CDR2 YYEEEE. CDR3 length: 14 residues. Deletions cut 2 bases from V and 4 bases from J, with 10 bases between. Here the CDR3 reads CASSFLGGNQPQHF. DNA of the CDR3: TGTGCCAGCAGCTTTCTTGGGGGGAATCAGCCCCAGCATTTT. Using reference TRBV5-6 and TRBJ1-5 for the parts outside the CDR3, the full variable domain is DAGVTQSPTHLIKTRGQQVTLRCSPKSGHDTVSWYQQALGQGPQFIFQYYEEEERQRGNFPDRFSGHQFPNYSSELNVNALLLGDSALYLCASSFLGGNQPQHFGDGTRLSIL.

The chain recombines TRBV28 with TRBJ1-1; 9 nucleotides match TRBD1. This CDR3 has 14 residues. CDR1 is MDHEN, CDR2 SYDVKM, per germline. The J segment lost 4 bases and the V segment lost 5 bases, leaving 5 bases of the junction unmatched. CDR3 sequence (DNA): TGTGCCAGCAGTGCACAGACAGGGGGCACTGAAGCTTTCTTT. Translated: CASSAQTGGTEAFF.

This clone was seen a few times. The chain carries TRBV11-1 and TRBJ1-1; D not resolved. Looked up from germline, CDR1 is SGHAT and CDR2 is FQDESV (reference sequence). V was pared by 5 bases and J by 1 base, with 5 bases between. The CDR3 is made up of 12 amino acids. CDR3 amino acids: CASSLKNTEAFF. The CDR3 DNA is TGTGCCAGCAGCCTAAAGAACACTGAAGCTTTCTTT.

This sequence joins TRBV5-1 and TRBJ2-7, with 11 bases identical to TRBD1. The V gene end was trimmed by 4 bases and the J gene end by 3 bases; junction bases not matched to a gene: 9. The CDR3 runs to 16 residues. Germline-derived CDR1 and CDR2 are SGHRS and YFSETQ. Here the CDR3 DNA reads TGCGCCAGCAGCAGTCAACCGGGACAGGGGGGCTACGAGCAGTACTTC. Its protein is CASSSQPGQGGYEQYF.

In the case of this clone: The sample has other DNA sequences that encode this CDR3 too. The chain employs TRBV5-1 and TRBJ2-5; possible D gene TRBD1, 5 bases. The CDR3 has 13 residues. Deletions cut 0 bases from V and 4 bases from J, with 7 bases between. The V gene's germline CDR1 is SGHRS and CDR2 YFSETQ. This CDR3 is CASSLEGAETQYF. DNA of the CDR3: TGCGCCAGCAGCTTGGAAGGGGCAGAGACCCAGTACTTC.

The chain carries TRBV5-1 and TRBJ2-1; 7 bases agree with TRBD2. In germline, CDR1 is SGHRS, CDR2 YFSETQ. The V and J ends lost 4 bases and 7 bases, in that order; junction bases with no gene match: 14. CDR3 size: 16 residues. The CDR3 DNA reads TGCGCCAGCAGCCTAGTTAGCGGGCGAGGCTTAAATGAGCAGTTCTTC. This translates into CASSLVSGRGLNEQFF.